This TCR beta chain is from a study of T-cell reconstitution after alpha-beta-depleted transplantation in children. For TCRbeta, the library was prepared with unique molecular identifiers. TCRdb recomputed calls from the PCR reads with MiXCR, one row per CDR3 protein. The sample shows about 610,000 distinct CDR3 sequences, roughly a tenth of them seen only once. The CDR3 has 17 residues. The ends lost 6 bases at V and 4 bases at J; junction bases unmatched: 13. Germline lookup yields CDR1 MDHEN and CDR2 SYDVKM. This clonotype has a count of ten or more. Specimen: PBMCs from the stem cell graft donor, collected from the stem cell graft. The clonotype originates from a human donor who donated a stem cell graft to a child with acute myeloid leukemia. This sequence joins TRBV28 and TRBJ2-1, with TRBD2 matching over 9 bases. CDR3 amino acids: CASSRPIRTSEYNEQFF. Written as DNA, the CDR3 is TGTGCCAGCAGCCGACCGATCCGGACTAGCGAGTACAATGAGCAGTTCTTC.